This T cell receptor beta chain is from a study of blood T cell repertoires in COVID-19. Libraries were prepared by immunoSEQ multiplex PCR; TCRdb keeps only in-frame clonotypes and omits some of them. Of under 300,000 clones detected, about 90% appear once; the ten largest clones hold 3.7%. The CDR3 runs to 12 residues. Germline V gene lookup returns CDR1 ENHRY and CDR2 SYGVKD. Trimming removed 9 bases from V and 5 bases from J; junction bases left unmatched: 1. The sequence derives from a woman in her 40s with acute or convalescent COVID-19. The sample consisted of peripheral blood. V gene TRBV10-3 combines with J gene TRBJ2-5, with 12 bases identical to TRBD1. For the CDR3, the DNA is TGTGCCATGGGACAGGGGGCCGAGACCCAGTACTTC. This gives the protein CAMGQGAETQYF.